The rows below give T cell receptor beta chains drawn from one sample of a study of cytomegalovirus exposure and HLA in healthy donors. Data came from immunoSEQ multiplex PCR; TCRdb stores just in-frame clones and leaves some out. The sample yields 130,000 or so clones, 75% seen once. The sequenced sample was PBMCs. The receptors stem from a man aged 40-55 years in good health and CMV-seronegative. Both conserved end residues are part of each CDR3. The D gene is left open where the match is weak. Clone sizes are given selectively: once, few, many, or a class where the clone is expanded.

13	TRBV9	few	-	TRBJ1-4	TGTGCCAGCAGCGCCGCGGGTAATGAAAAACTGTTTTTT	CASSAAGNEKLFF
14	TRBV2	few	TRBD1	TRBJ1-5	TGTGCCAGCAGTCCGACAGGGGTCAATCAGCCCCAGCATTTT	CASSPTGVNQPQHF
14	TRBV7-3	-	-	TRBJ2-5	TGTGCCAGCAGCTTATTTAGCAGGGGAGAGACCCAGTACTTC	CASSLFSRGETQYF
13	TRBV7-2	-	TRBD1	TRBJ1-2	TGTGCCAGCAGCTTTACAGGGGACTATGGCTACACCTTC	CASSFTGDYGYTF
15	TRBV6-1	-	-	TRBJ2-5	TGTGCCAGCAGACCCGACAGGAAAGGGGGAGAGACCCAGTACTTC	CASRPDRKGGETQYF
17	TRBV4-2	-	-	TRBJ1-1	TGTGCCAGCAGCCAAGATGTCCGGCTGGGGGGATTTACTGAAGCTTTCTTT	CASSQDVRLGGFTEAFF
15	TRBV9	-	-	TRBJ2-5	TGTGCCAGCAGCGTATTGCCAGGGAATGGGGAGACCCAGTACTTC	CASSVLPGNGETQYF
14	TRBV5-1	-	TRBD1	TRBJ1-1	TGCGCCAGCAGGCGGACAGGGCCGGATCGTGCGTTTATCTTT	CASRRTGPDRAFIF
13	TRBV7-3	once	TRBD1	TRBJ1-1	TGTGCCAGCAGCTGGGACAGAAACACTGAAGCTTTCTTT	CASSWDRNTEAFF
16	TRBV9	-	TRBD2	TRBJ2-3	TGTGCCAGCAGCATCAATCAGTTTAGCGGGACAGATACGCAGTATTTT	CASSINQFSGTDTQYF
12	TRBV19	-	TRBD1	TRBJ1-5	TGTGCCAGCCGGGACAGGGGTCAGCCCCAGCATTTT	CASRDRGQPQHF
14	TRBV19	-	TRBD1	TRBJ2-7	TGTGCCAGTAGTTCATGGACAGGGCGCCACGAGCAGTACTTC	CASSSWTGRHEQYF
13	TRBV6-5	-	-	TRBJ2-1	TGTGCCAGCAGTTACCCGAGGGCGAATGAGCAGTTCTTC	CASSYPRANEQFF
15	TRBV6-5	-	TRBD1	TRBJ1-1	TGTGCCAGCAGTAACCCGGGACAGGGGGCTCGGCGAGCTTTCTTT	CASSNPGQGARRAFF
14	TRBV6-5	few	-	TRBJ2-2	TGTGCTACTCCCGCGGGGATAGAGACCGGGGAGCTGTTTTTT	CATPAGIETGELFF
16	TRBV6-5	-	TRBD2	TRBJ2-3	TGTGCCAGCAGTTCTTGGGGGGGGGAGGGCACAGATACGCAGTATTTT	CASSSWGGEGTDTQYF
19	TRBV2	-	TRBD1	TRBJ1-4	TGTGCCAGCAGTGAAGCGATCCATAGGACAGGGCTGGCTAATGAAAAACTGTTTTTT	CASSEAIHRTGLANEKLFF